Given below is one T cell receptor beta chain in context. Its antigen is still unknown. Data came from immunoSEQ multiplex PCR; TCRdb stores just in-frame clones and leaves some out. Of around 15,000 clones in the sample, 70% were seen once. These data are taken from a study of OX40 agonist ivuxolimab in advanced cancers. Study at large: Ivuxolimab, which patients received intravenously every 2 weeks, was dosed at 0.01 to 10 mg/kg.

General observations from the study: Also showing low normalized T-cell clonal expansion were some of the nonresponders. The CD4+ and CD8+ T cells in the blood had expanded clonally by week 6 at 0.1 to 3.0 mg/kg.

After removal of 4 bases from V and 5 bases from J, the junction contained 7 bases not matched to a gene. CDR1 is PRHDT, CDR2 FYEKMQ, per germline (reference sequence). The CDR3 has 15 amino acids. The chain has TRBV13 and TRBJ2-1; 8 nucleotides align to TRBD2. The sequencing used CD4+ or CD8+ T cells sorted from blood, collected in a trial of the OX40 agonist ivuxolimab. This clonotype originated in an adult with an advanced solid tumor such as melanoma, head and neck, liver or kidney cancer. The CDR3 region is CASSSPGLDNNEQFF. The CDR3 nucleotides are TGTGCCAGCAGCTCTCCGGGACTAGATAACAATGAGCAGTTCTTC.